The source of this T cell receptor beta chain is a study of Ad26.COV2.S vaccination and SARS-CoV-2 variants (dated by TCRdb to the early 2020s). Background for the entire study: Vaccine-arm donors were drawn from COV1001, a multicentre, randomized, double-blind, placebo-controlled phase I-IIa trial of Ad26.COV2.S in healthy adults. Ad26.COV2.S was administered intramuscularly at 5 x 10^10 or 1 x 10^11 viral particles, either as a single shot or as two shots given 56 days apart. Sequencing of the TCRbeta repertoire served to evaluate the specificity and breadth of SARS-CoV-2-reactive T cell receptors following Ad26.COV2.S vaccination. The TCR-sequenced set comprised around 30 samples: approximately 19 Ad26.COV2.S vaccine recipients, 5 placebo recipients and 8 SARS-CoV-2 convalescent individuals. Trial participants were randomized into five groups of five, in which low-dose or high-dose Ad26.COV2.S was given once or twice, or placebo was given on both occasions. Investigators did not know the trial group allocation while performing experiments and assessing outcomes.

Note on this clone: Its antigen is still unknown. No much larger clone is present one base from it, and per-base qualities are unavailable.

The immunoSEQ Assay was the method used to sequence TCRbeta CDR3 regions. After extraction, genomic DNA underwent amplification by bias-controlled multiplex PCR, followed by high-throughput sequencing. The study's own analysis went as follows. Collapsing and filtering of sequences were performed to quantify the absolute abundance of each unique TCRbeta CDR3 region. Usable DNA was measured by amplifying reference genes present in all nucleated cells, and TCRbeta template counts were normalized to that usable DNA to estimate T cell fraction. Repertoire TCRs were annotated as SARS-CoV-2-specific when V gene, CDR3 amino acid sequence and J gene were exactly matched to a known reactive TCR set. The reference SARS-CoV-2 TCR set came from MIRA and was filtered for enrichment in COVID-19-positive ImmuneCODE repertoires, removing public or cross-reactive TCRs. Based on the MIRA antigens, annotated TCRs were further analysed at the level of specific ORF or position within ORF. Depth was the summed frequency of annotated unique rearrangements, while breadth was defined as annotated unique rearrangements over total unique productive rearrangements. TCR breadth was compared between groups using two-sided Wilcoxon rank-sum tests. TCRdb retrieved this table from immuneACCESS and kept in-frame rearrangements only. Not all clones are present; in checked studies, unresolved V genes account for under half, and no reason is known for the remainder. D and trimming were read from the DNA, whereas the V and J calls and clone size are those reported in that table. This sample is represented by about 350,000 clones; 88% of them were singletons. The ten largest clones capture around 5.8% of the sample.

The treatment or condition label on this specimen signifies: 19 received Ad26.COV2.S at low or high dose, single or two shots; several received placebo; per-sample allocation not given. Repertoires of vaccine and placebo recipients were sequenced from samples taken on day 63 after the first injection. Cohort 1b enrolled some 25 adults aged 18-55 years at a single site in Boston, USA, between 29 July and 7 August 2020. Ad26.COV2.S was a replication-incompetent adenovirus type 26 vector that expressed a prefusion-stabilized SARS-CoV-2 spike protein derived from the original Wuhan strain. Summary of the overall study and its limitations: After vaccination, spike-specific CD8+ and CD4+ T cell responses were reported to show substantial breadth. The authors noted that total T cell responses may have been underestimated by the TCR breadth and depth analyses. The study was not powered to compare responses between vaccine doses or regimens. Compared with placebo recipients, Ad26.COV2.S recipients showed higher spike-specific TCR breadth (P = 0.0014). Vaccine and placebo recipients had comparable non-spike TCR breadth, which fits with the vaccine containing only spike.

This clonotype originated in a person between 18 and 65 years old who received the Ad26.COV2.S COVID-19 vaccine or a placebo. Sequences were derived from peripheral blood, sampled in a trial of Ad26.COV2.S vaccine versus placebo.

The CDR3 protein is CASSLVSGGTGELFF. The DNA sequence follows: TGTGCCAGCAGCTTAGTTTCCGGGGGAACCGGGGAGCTGTTTTTT. This chain is built from TRBV11-3 and TRBJ2-2; a tentative D match to TRBD2 spans 6 bases. Reading from cysteine to phenylalanine, the CDR3 counts 15 amino acids. The retained sequence is limited to the CDR3, 45 bases, with the frame set at the first base. Trimming takes 1 base from V and 5 bases from J, and the germline ends sit 11 bases apart. As encoded in the germline V gene, CDR1 is SGHNT while CDR2 is YENEEA.